This passage covers 13 T cell receptor beta chains from one sample sequenced in a study of blood T cell repertoires in COVID-19. Method: immunoSEQ multiplex PCR; TCRdb's copy keeps in-frame clones and lacks some. The sample lists 70,000 or so clones; 75% to 90% were seen once. The sequencing sample was made of peripheral blood. These receptors originate from a man aged 50 or older with COVID-19, enrolled during active disease.

The chain links TRBV4-2 to TRBJ1-6; a weak D match, TRBD1 (6 bases). Germline V gives CDR1 LGHNA, CDR2 YNFKEQ. The CDR3 is 17 amino acids. Trimming removed 2 bases from V and 7 bases from J, with 18 bases in between. CDR3 nucleotide sequence: TGTGCCAGCAGCCAATTCTTTCGACAGGTGGGCAATTCACCCCTCCACTTT. Amino acids: CASSQFFRQVGNSPLHF.

The V gene is TRBV7-9, the J gene TRBJ2-1; maybe TRBD2 (6 bases). V shed 4 bases and J shed 13 bases, with 17 bases lying between them. This CDR3 spans 13 amino acids. Germline V CDR1 and CDR2: SEHNR, FQNEAQ (reference sequence). The CDR3 loop reads CASSSGTHMSQFF. The CDR3 nucleotides read TGTGCCAGCAGCTCCGGGACTCACATGTCCCAGTTCTTC.

The chain joins TRBV12-3 or TRBV12-4 to TRBJ2-7; 7 bases match TRBD1. Losses at the gene ends were 4 bases for V and 3 bases for J; bases not matched to a gene: 3. The CDR3 sequence is 13 residues long. The DNA for the CDR3 is TGTGCCAGCAGTTCCCGACAGGGCTACGAGCAGTACTTC. It codes for CASSSRQGYEQYF.

The chain joins TRBV6-2 or TRBV6-3 to TRBJ2-7; 9 bases agree with TRBD1. Germline CDR1 and CDR2: MNHEY and SVGEGT. This CDR3 spans 12 amino acids. CDR3 protein: CASSYIDRGCIV. CDR3 coding DNA: TGTGCCAGCAGCTATATCGACAGGGGGTGTATAGTC.

The chain recombines TRBV28 with TRBJ2-3; TRBD2 is a possible D gene (5 bases). Germline V CDR1 and CDR2: MDHEN, SYDVKM. The V end lost 2 bases, the J end lost 9 bases, and 15 bases lay between the germline ends. This CDR3 has 14 residues. The CDR3 protein is CASSLERVPVTQYF. CDR3 DNA: TGTGCCAGCAGTTTAGAGAGGGTCCCAGTGACGCAGTATTTT.

V is TRBV14 and J is TRBJ2-3; D may be TRBD2 (5 bases). CDR3 size: 12 residues. Trimming stripped 3 bases from V and 10 bases from J, with 11 bases between. Germline V gene lookup returns CDR1 SGHDN and CDR2 FVKESK. CDR3 in DNA: TGTGCCAGCAGCCACGGACTCCGATCGCAGTATTTT. This gives the protein CASSHGLRSQYF.

This chain links TRBV19 with TRBJ1-1; 8 bases line up with TRBD1. The CDR3 sequence is 13 residues long. From germline, CDR1 is LNHDA and CDR2 SQIVND (reference sequence). The trim removed 7 bases at V and 5 bases at J, leaving 6 bases unmatched. CDR3 loop: CASTLDRATEAFF. In nucleotides, the CDR3 is TGTGCCAGTACCCTGGACAGGGCAACTGAAGCTTTCTTT.

The chain recombines TRBV6-2 or TRBV6-3 with TRBJ1-4, with D perhaps matching TRBD1 (6 bases). V was pared by 2 bases and J by 0 bases, with 7 bases between. This CDR3 comprises 15 residues. From germline, CDR1 is MNHEY and CDR2 SVGEGT. CDR3 sequence: CASSYKGATNEKLFF. The CDR3, as DNA: TGTGCCAGCAGTTACAAGGGGGCAACTAATGAAAAACTGTTTTTT.

The chain recombines TRBV30 with TRBJ1-4, with D unresolved. Looked up from germline, CDR1 is GTSNPN and CDR2 is SVGIG (reference sequence). The CDR3 length is 11 residues. Trimming shortened V by 3 bases and J by 8 bases, and 7 bases separated the two germline ends. Written as DNA, the CDR3 is TGTGCCTGGAGCCTACGGGAAAAACTGTTTTTT. Translated, it gives CAWSLREKLFF. The whole variable domain, remainder taken from reference TRBV30 and TRBJ1-4, is SQTIHQWPATLVQPVGSPLSLECTVEGTSNPNLYWYRQAAGRGLQLLFYSVGIGQISSEVPQNLSASRPQDRQFILSSKKLLLSDSGFYLCAWSLREKLFFGSGTQLSVL.

This chain uses TRBV4-1 with TRBJ2-5; TRBD1 matches at 9 bases. The CDR3 sequence is 14 residues long. The germline CDR1 and CDR2 sequences are MGHRA and YSYEKL. Unmatched junction bases numbered 5, after V lost 4 bases and J lost 5 bases. The CDR3 sequence is CASSRGQGHETQYF. CDR3 bases: TGCGCCAGCAGCCGAGGACAGGGGCATGAGACCCAGTACTTC.

V and J are TRBV5-1 and TRBJ1-3, with TRBD1 matching over 8 bases. This CDR3 has 14 residues. The germline CDR1 and CDR2 sequences are SGHRS and YFSETQ. The junction had 5 bases not matched to a gene; V was cut back by 7 bases and J by 2 bases. The CDR3 reads CASSQGATGNTIYF. In DNA form, the CDR3 reads TGCGCCAGCTCCCAGGGGGCTACTGGAAACACCATATATTTT. Full variable domain (rest looked up from reference TRBV5-1 and TRBJ1-3): KAGVTQTPRYLIKTRGQQVTLSCSPISGHRSVSWYQQTPGQGLQFLFEYFSETQRNKGNFPGRFSGRQFSNSRSEMNVSTLELGDSALYLCASSQGATGNTIYFGEGSWLTVV.

This chain connects TRBV24-1 to TRBJ2-2, with no clear D. The length of the CDR3 is 15 residues. V was cut by 5 bases and J by 4 bases, with 13 bases left in between. The germline V gene encodes CDR1 KGHDR and CDR2 SFDVKD. In DNA, the CDR3 is TGTGCCACCAGTGGAGGTGGCACACTCACCGGGGAGCTGTTTTTT. It yields the protein CATSGGGTLTGELFF.

J is TRBJ1-3 and V is TRBV19; D remains ambiguous. V lost 6 bases to trimming and J lost 0 bases, with 9 bases between them. The CDR3 is made up of 14 amino acids. CDR1 is LNHDA and CDR2 is SQIVND in the germline V gene (reference sequence). The CDR3 spells CASSGQSSGNTIYF. CDR3 coding DNA: TGTGCCAGTAGCGGTCAAAGCTCTGGAAACACCATATATTTT.